What follows are 24 T cell receptor beta chains derived from one specimen sequenced in a study of T cell changes during pregnancy in multiple sclerosis. This table comes from immunoSEQ multiplex PCR, and its TCRdb copy is limited to in-frame clones, with some not included. The sample contains tens of thousands of clones, about 88% of which appear only once. The sample here was CD4+ T cells from peripheral blood mononuclear cells, taken in the first trimester of pregnancy. These receptors came from a female donor in good health, enrolled as a control in a pregnancy study.

This clone was recorded once. One end of the junction fails to match germline, which may point to a read error. The chain recombines TRBV7-9 with TRBJ2-4; TRBD1 matches at 8 bases. The CDR3 runs 11 residues. The germline gives CDR1 SEHNR, CDR2 FQNEAQ (reference sequence). The chain's CDR3 is CASSPGQGFRF. The CDR3 DNA follows: TGTGCCAGCAGTCCTGGACAGGGCTTTCGCTTC.

This chain uses TRBV6-5 with TRBJ2-7; 7 bases align to TRBD1. From germline, CDR1 is MNHEY and CDR2 SVGAGI. Trimming took 4 bases from V and 6 from J; bases not matched to a gene: 12. This CDR3 has 15 residues. The CDR3 region is CASSSSGTEELEQYF. DNA of the CDR3: TGTGCCAGCAGTTCGTCCGGGACAGAAGAGCTCGAGCAGTACTTC.

The V gene is TRBV29-1, the J gene TRBJ2-7; 7 bases fit TRBD1. Germline V lookup: CDR1 SQVTM, CDR2 ANQGSEA. With 4 bases clipped from V and 7 bases from J, the junction kept 10 bases outside the gene matches. The CDR3 consists of 13 residues. The CDR3 here is CSVAETGLIEQYF. The CDR3 region has the DNA TGCAGCGTTGCAGAGACAGGGTTGATTGAGCAGTACTTC.

The chain employs TRBV4-2 and TRBJ1-4, with 8 bases identical to TRBD1. This CDR3 has 15 amino acids. Germline CDR1 and CDR2: LGHNA and YNFKEQ. V dropped 3 bases and J dropped 6; count of bases not matched to a gene: 6. The CDR3 here is CASSQAQGDDEKLFF. The CDR3, as DNA: TGTGCCAGCAGCCAGGCACAGGGGGACGATGAAAAACTGTTTTTT.

The rearrangement links TRBV10-1 to TRBJ1-5, with D possibly matching TRBD1 (5 bases). The V gene's germline CDR1 is WNHNN and CDR2 SYGVQD (reference sequence). V shed 6 bases and J shed 0 bases, with 9 bases lying between them. The CDR3 has 14 amino acids. CDR3 protein: CASRGLGSNQPQHF. Written as DNA, the CDR3 is TGCGCCAGCAGGGGACTGGGTAGCAATCAGCCCCAGCATTTT.

The chain links TRBV19 to TRBJ1-2; the D gene is possibly TRBD1 (6 bases). Germline loops: CDR1 LNHDA, CDR2 SQIVND (reference sequence). The ends were cut back, 5 bases at V and 1 base at J, with 8 bases in the middle. CDR3 length equals 13 residues. The CDR3 region is CASSSGVNYGYTF. As DNA, the CDR3 is TGTGCCAGTAGTTCAGGGGTTAACTATGGCTACACCTTC.

This chain joins TRBV5-1 and TRBJ2-7; maybe TRBD2 (7 bases). Germline V gene data show CDR1 as SGHRS and CDR2 as YFSETQ. This CDR3 has 14 amino acids. V was cut by 5 bases and J by 6 bases, with 18 bases left in between. CDR3 loop: CASRPERGAFEQYF. Written as DNA, the CDR3 is TGCGCCAGCAGGCCGGAACGGGGGGCCTTCGAGCAGTACTTC.

This clone was picked up one time. The rearrangement joins TRBV25-1 to TRBJ2-4; no clear D gene. The germline CDR1 and CDR2 sequences are MGHDK and SYGVNS. Between the trimmed V and J ends, which lost 2 bases and 1 base, there was a span of 6 bases. This CDR3 spans 14 amino acids. The CDR3 reads CASSEDGAKNIQYF. CDR3 bases: TGTGCCAGCAGTGAAGACGGGGCCAAAAACATTCAGTACTTC.

Only a few counts were recorded for this clone. This chain connects TRBV7-9 to TRBJ1-1, with 7 bases that match TRBD1. The V gene end was trimmed by 5 bases and the J gene end by 0 bases; junction bases not matched to a gene: 9. From germline, CDR1 is SEHNR and CDR2 FQNEAQ (reference sequence). The CDR3 has 16 amino acids. The CDR3 sequence is CASSDGKGAMNTEAFF. As DNA, the CDR3 is TGTGCCAGCAGCGACGGTAAGGGGGCCATGAACACTGAAGCTTTCTTT.

The genes are TRBV19 and TRBJ1-4, with 9 bases lining up with TRBD1. J lost 6 bases, V lost 5 bases, and 4 bases had no gene match. This CDR3 contains 14 residues. Germline CDR1 and CDR2: LNHDA and SQIVND (reference sequence). The CDR3 loop is CASSSTGGHEKLFF. CDR3 nucleotide sequence: TGTGCCAGTAGTTCAACAGGGGGCCATGAAAAACTGTTTTTT.

The chain combines TRBV5-1 with TRBJ2-6, with 7 bases fitting TRBD1. The germline CDR1 and CDR2 sequences are SGHRS and YFSETQ. This CDR3 has 14 residues. Trimming at V came to 9 bases and at J to 2 bases, leaving 5 bases not matched to a gene. The CDR3 DNA is TGCGCCACCAACAGGGGTACTGGGGCCAACGTCCTGACTTTC. Residues: CATNRGTGANVLTF.

The chain couples TRBV7-7 to TRBJ2-1, with TRBD2 matching over 8 bases. The CDR3 has 15 amino acids. Germline CDR1 SSHAT, CDR2 FNYEAQ (reference sequence). J gave up 6 bases and V 5 bases, and 9 bases lay outside the gene matches. The CDR3 bases are TGTGCCAGCAGCCCATCGGGGGGGGCCTCCAATGAGCAGTTCTTC. Protein product: CASSPSGGASNEQFF.

The V and J genes are TRBV27 and TRBJ2-1, with a possible D match to TRBD2 (5 bases). The CDR3 consists of 17 residues. V lost 4 bases and J 0 bases, leaving 16 bases between the germline ends. CDR1 and CDR2 (germline): MNHEY, SMNVEV (reference sequence). The CDR3, as DNA: TGTGCCAGCAGTTCCCCCCTCGCGGGCCACTCCTACAATGAGCAGTTCTTC. This gives the protein CASSSPLAGHSYNEQFF.

The chain links TRBV5-1 to TRBJ2-3, with D perhaps matching TRBD2 (6 bases). CDR3 size: 16 residues. The V and J ends lost 1 base and 0 bases respectively, with 12 bases between them. Germline loops: CDR1 SGHRS, CDR2 YFSETQ. The CDR3 reads CASSLYTGTSTDTQYF. The DNA for the CDR3 is TGCGCCAGCAGCTTGTACACCGGGACTAGCACAGATACGCAGTATTTT.

The rearrangement joins TRBV27 to TRBJ2-2; TRBD2 aligns across 12 bases. Germline CDR1 and CDR2: MNHEY and SMNVEV (reference sequence). The CDR3 extends over 16 amino acids. J gave up 7 bases and V 1 base, and 4 bases lay outside the gene matches. The CDR3 region is CASSLWLAGGIGELFF. The DNA of the CDR3 is TGTGCCAGCAGTTTATGGCTAGCGGGGGGGATCGGGGAGCTGTTTTTT.

The chain links TRBV10-1 to TRBJ2-3; perhaps TRBD2 as D (5 bases). V lost 6 bases and J 6 bases, leaving 13 bases between the germline ends. Germline CDR1 reads WNHNN; CDR2 reads SYGVQD (reference sequence). This CDR3 comprises 13 residues. This CDR3 reads CASSQNWRDTQYF. The CDR3 DNA sequence: TGCGCCAGCAGCCAGAACTGGAGGGATACGCAGTATTTT.

The chain combines TRBV29-1 with TRBJ2-2; 13 positions agree with TRBD2. Trimming cost V 6 bases and J 2 bases; bases outside gene matches: 6. Germline values: CDR1 SQVTM, CDR2 ANQGSEA. The CDR3 extends over 16 amino acids. The CDR3 region is CSVAGTSGENTGELFF. The CDR3 coding sequence is TGCAGCGTAGCCGGGACTAGCGGGGAAAACACCGGGGAGCTGTTTTTT.

V usage is TRBV6-5 and J usage is TRBJ2-7; perhaps TRBD1 as D (6 bases). V dropped 5 bases and J dropped 4 bases, with 18 bases sitting between them. CDR3 length: 15 amino acids. Germline lookup yields CDR1 MNHEY and CDR2 SVGAGI. This CDR3 is CASSRVRDTTYEQYF. DNA of the CDR3: TGTGCCAGCAGTCGGGTCCGGGACACCACATACGAGCAGTACTTC.

The genes are TRBV5-1 and TRBJ1-1; tentative D call: TRBD1 (6 bases). Trimming took 0 bases from V and 2 from J, leaving 14 bases between them. The CDR3 covers 16 residues. CDR1 and CDR2 from the germline V gene are SGHRS and YFSETQ. For the CDR3, the DNA is TGCGCCAGCAGCTTGGCCTTGGGGGCGCGTAACACTGAAGCTTTCTTT. Its protein is CASSLALGARNTEAFF.

V gene TRBV11-2 combines with J gene TRBJ2-1, with 10 bases aligning to TRBD2. The J segment lost 5 bases and the V segment lost 5 bases, leaving 6 bases of the junction unmatched. The CDR3 runs 15 residues. Germline assignment: CDR1 SGHAT and CDR2 FQNNGV. The CDR3 nucleotides read TGTGCCAGCAGCCAGGGACTAGCGCTTAACAATGAGCAGTTCTTC. Protein: CASSQGLALNNEQFF.

The V and J genes are TRBV19 and TRBJ2-1; TRBD2 aligns across 9 bases. From germline, CDR1 is LNHDA and CDR2 SQIVND (reference sequence). Trimming cost V 3 bases and J 6 bases; bases outside gene matches: 0. The CDR3 has 13 residues. CDR3 coding DNA: TGTGCCAGTAGTATTAGCGGGGGCAATGAGCAGTTCTTC. It translates to CASSISGGNEQFF.

Relative to its sample, this clone is medium-sized. The CDR3 DNA reads as TGTGCCAGCAGCGTAGGGACAGGGGGCACTGAAGCTTTCTTT. It is translated as CASSVGTGGTEAFF. The chain recombines TRBV9 with TRBJ1-1; 10 positions match TRBD1. Germline V gene lookup returns CDR1 SGDLS and CDR2 YYNGEE. This CDR3 has 14 residues. The junction had 0 bases not matched to a gene; V was cut back by 0 bases and J by 4 bases. Using reference TRBV9 and TRBJ1-1 for the parts outside the CDR3, the full variable domain is DSGVTQTPKHLITATGQRVTLRCSPRSGDLSVYWYQQSLDQGLQFLIQYYNGEERAKGNILERFSAQQFPDLHSELNLSSLELGDSALYFCASSVGTGGTEAFFGQGTRLTVV.

V gene TRBV4-2 combines with J gene TRBJ2-1; TRBD2 aligns across 12 bases. This CDR3 contains 16 residues. After removal of 1 base from V and 10 bases from J, the junction contained 8 bases not matched to a gene. Germline V gives CDR1 LGHNA, CDR2 YNFKEQ. The CDR3 region has the DNA TGTGCCAGCAGCCAAGTGTCTAGCGGGGGGGTCTTGGAGCAGTTCTTC. It yields the protein CASSQVSSGGVLEQFF.

This clone was observed a single time. V usage is TRBV27 and J usage is TRBJ2-3, with D hard to call. The V gene's germline CDR1 is MNHEY and CDR2 SMNVEV (reference sequence). V lost 8 bases to trimming and J lost 0 bases, with 21 bases between them. The CDR3 is 17 amino acids. CDR3 loop: CASYPRVPITSTDTQYF. The CDR3 DNA reads as TGTGCCAGCTACCCTCGGGTGCCCATTACTAGCACAGATACGCAGTATTTT.